Shown below are 3 T cell receptor beta chains from a single sample sequenced in a study of blood T cell repertoires in COVID-19 (dated by TCRdb to 2020 to 2021). Library preparation was by the immunoSEQ multiplex PCR assay. What TCRdb holds here is the immuneACCESS table cut down to in-frame rearrangements. Part of the clones is not present; checked against another copy, under half of the missing clones reflect an unresolved V gene, and the others are unexplained. For this sample the table gives roughly 150,000 clones, of which 84% were detected only once. Roughly 3.9% of the sample is in the top ten clones. Sequencing was done on a sample of PBMCs or T cells enriched from blood (not recorded which). These receptors all come from a man aged 45-60 years in a cohort exposed to, infected with or recovered from COVID-19 (not recorded which).

This rearrangement joins TRBV12-3 or TRBV12-4 to TRBJ2-5, with D tentatively TRBD1 (5 bases). This CDR3 has 13 residues. Trimming removed 3 bases from V and 5 bases from J, with 10 bases in between. The CDR3 is CASSFSGLETQYF. The DNA for the CDR3 is TGTGCCAGCAGTTTTTCAGGGCTGGAGACCCAGTACTTC.

The chain has TRBV28 and TRBJ1-4; no clear D gene. CDR3 length: 15 residues. Trimming left V 2 bases short and J 5 bases short, with 12 bases between. Looked up from germline, CDR1 is MDHEN and CDR2 is SYDVKM. CDR3 sequence: CASSLPTGRNEKLFF. The CDR3, as DNA: TGTGCCAGCAGTTTACCGACGGGTCGAAATGAAAAACTGTTTTTT.

The genes are TRBV6-5 and TRBJ2-3, with D uncertain. The CDR3 sequence is 11 residues long. V lost 8 bases and J 5 bases, leaving 8 bases between the germline ends. Germline CDR1 reads MNHEY; CDR2 reads SVGAGI. The CDR3 spells CASERRDTQYF. For the CDR3, the DNA is TGTGCCAGCGAGAGAAGAGATACGCAGTATTTT.